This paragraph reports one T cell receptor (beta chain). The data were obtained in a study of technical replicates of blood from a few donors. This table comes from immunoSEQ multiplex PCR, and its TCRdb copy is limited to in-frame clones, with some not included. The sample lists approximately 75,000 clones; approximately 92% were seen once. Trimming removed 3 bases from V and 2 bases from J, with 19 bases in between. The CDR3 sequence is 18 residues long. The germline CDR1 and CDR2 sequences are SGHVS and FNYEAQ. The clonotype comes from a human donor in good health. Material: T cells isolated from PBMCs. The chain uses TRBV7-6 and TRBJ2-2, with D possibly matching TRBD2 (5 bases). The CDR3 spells CASSLPSRGRVNTGELFF. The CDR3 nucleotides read TGTGCCAGCAGCTTGCCCTCAAGAGGGAGAGTTAACACCGGGGAGCTGTTTTTT.